This entry describes one TCR beta chain. This record belongs to a study of cytomegalovirus exposure and HLA in healthy donors. Germline lookup yields CDR1 GTSNPN and CDR2 SVGIG (reference sequence). CDR3 length: 13 amino acids. Trimming took 4 bases from V and 9 from J, leaving 16 bases between them. The repertoire was sequenced with immunoSEQ multiplex PCR; TCRdb's copy has only in-frame clones and lacks some. The repertoire includes about 180,000 clones, around 84% of them detected once, and roughly 15% sits in the top ten. The receptor was derived from a man aged 18 to 30 in good health and CMV-seropositive. The chain links TRBV30 to TRBJ2-1; possible D gene TRBD1, 6 bases. The source material was PBMCs. The CDR3 spells CAWMDWGPAEQFF. The DNA of the CDR3 is TGTGCCTGGATGGACTGGGGGCCGGCTGAGCAGTTCTTC.